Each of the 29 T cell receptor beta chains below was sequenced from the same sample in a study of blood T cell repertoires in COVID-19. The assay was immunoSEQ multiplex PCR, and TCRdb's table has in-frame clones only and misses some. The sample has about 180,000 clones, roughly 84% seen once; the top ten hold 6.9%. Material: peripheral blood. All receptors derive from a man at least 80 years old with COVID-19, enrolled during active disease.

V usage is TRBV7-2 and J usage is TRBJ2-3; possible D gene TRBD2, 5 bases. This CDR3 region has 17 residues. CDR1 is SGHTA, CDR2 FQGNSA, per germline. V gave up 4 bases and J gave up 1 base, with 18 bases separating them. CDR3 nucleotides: TGTGCCAGCAGCTACAGCGGTCGCTTTCGTGGCACAGATACGCAGTATTTT. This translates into CASSYSGRFRGTDTQYF.

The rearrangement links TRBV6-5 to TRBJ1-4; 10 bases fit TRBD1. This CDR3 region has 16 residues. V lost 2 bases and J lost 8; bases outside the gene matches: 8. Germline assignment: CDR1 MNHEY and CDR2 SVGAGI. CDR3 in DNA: TGTGCCAGCAGTTACGGGACCGGGACAGGGGACGAAAAACTGTTTTTT. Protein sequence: CASSYGTGTGDEKLFF.

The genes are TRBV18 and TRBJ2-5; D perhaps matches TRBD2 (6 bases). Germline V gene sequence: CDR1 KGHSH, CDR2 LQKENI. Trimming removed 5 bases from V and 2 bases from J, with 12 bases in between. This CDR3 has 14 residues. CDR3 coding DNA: TGTGCCAGCTCAGTGGACTACACGCAAGAGACCCAGTACTTC. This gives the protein CASSVDYTQETQYF.

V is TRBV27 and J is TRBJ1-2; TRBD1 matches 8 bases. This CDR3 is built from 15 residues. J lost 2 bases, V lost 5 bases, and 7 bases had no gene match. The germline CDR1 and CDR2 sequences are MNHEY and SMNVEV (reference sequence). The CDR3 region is CASSTRTGRNYGYTF. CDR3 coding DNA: TGTGCCAGCAGTACGCGGACAGGGCGAAACTATGGCTACACCTTC.

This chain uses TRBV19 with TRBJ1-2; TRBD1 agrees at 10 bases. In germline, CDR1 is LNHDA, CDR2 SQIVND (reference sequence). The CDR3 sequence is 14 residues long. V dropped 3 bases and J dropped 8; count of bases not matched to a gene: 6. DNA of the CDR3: TGTGCCAGTAGTATCCCCCGACAGGGGGCAGGCTACACCTTC. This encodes CASSIPRQGAGYTF.

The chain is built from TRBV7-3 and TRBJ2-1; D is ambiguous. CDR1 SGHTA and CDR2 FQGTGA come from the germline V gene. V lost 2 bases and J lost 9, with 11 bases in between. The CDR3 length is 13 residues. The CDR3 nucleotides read TGTGCCAGCAGCTTACAGTCGGGTATTGAGCAGTTCTTC. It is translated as CASSLQSGIEQFF.

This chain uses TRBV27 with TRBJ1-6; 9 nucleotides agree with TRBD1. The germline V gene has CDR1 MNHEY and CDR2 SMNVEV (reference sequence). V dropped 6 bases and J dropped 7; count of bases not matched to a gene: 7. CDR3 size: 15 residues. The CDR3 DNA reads TGTGCCAGCAGGCACGAGGGACAGGGAAATTCACCCCTCCACTTT. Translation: CASRHEGQGNSPLHF.

CDR3 sequence: CASSSWDTLATNEKLFF. In DNA form, the CDR3 reads TGTGCCAGCAGCTCCTGGGACACTCTTGCAACTAATGAAAAACTGTTTTTT. The chain links TRBV5-8 to TRBJ1-4; D perhaps matches TRBD1 (6 bases). CDR3 length: 17 amino acids. Germline V CDR1 and CDR2: SGHTS, YDEGEE. V was trimmed by 3 bases and J by 0 bases, leaving 15 bases between them. Using reference TRBV5-8 and TRBJ1-4 for the parts outside the CDR3, the full variable domain is EAGVTQSPTHLIKTRGQQATLRCSPISGHTSVYWYQQALGLGLQFLLWYDEGEERNRGNFPPRFSGRQFPNYSSELNVNALELEDSALYLCASSSWDTLATNEKLFFGSGTQLSVL.

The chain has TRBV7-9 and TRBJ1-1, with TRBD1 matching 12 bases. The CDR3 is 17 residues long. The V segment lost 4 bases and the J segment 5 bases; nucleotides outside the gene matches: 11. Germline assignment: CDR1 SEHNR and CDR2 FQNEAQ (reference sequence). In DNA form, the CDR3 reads TGTGCCAGCAGCTGGGGGACAGGGGGCACTAGGGAAACTGAAGCTTTCTTT. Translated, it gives CASSWGTGGTRETEAFF.

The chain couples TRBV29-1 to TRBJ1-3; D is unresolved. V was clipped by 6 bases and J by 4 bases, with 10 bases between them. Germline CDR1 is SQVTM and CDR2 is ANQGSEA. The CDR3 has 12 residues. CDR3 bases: TGCAGCGTCCAGTCGCTGGGAAACACCATATATTTT. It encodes CSVQSLGNTIYF.

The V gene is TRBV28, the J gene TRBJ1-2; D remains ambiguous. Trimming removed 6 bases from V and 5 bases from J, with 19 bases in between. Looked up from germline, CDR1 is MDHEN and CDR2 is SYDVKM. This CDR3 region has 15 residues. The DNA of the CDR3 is TGTGCCAGCAGAACGACCGGGCCCCGAGGGTATGGCTACACCTTC. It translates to CASRTTGPRGYGYTF.

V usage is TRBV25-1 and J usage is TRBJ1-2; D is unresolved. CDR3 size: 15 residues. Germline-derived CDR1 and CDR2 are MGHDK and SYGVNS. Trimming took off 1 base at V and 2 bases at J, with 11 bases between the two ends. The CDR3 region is CASSELGRDNYGYTF. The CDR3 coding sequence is TGTGCCAGCAGTGAATTGGGCAGAGACAACTATGGCTACACCTTC.

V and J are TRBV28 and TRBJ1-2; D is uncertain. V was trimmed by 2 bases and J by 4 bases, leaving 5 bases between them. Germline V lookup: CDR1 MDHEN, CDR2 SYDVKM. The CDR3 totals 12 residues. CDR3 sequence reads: CASSLTAYGYTF. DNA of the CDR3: TGTGCCAGCAGTTTAACAGCCTATGGCTACACCTTC.

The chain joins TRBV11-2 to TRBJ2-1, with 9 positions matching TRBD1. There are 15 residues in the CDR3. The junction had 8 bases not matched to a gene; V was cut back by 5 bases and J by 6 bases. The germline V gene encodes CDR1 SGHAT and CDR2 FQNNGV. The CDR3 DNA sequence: TGTGCCAGCAGCCTTACGGGACAGGGTCTCAATGAGCAGTTCTTC. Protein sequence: CASSLTGQGLNEQFF. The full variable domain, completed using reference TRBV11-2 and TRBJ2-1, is EAGVAQSPRYKIIEKRQSVAFWCNPISGHATLYWYQQILGQGPKLLIQFQNNGVVDDSQLPKDRFSAERLKGVDSTLKIQPAKLEDSAVYLCASSLTGQGLNEQFFGPGTRLTVL.

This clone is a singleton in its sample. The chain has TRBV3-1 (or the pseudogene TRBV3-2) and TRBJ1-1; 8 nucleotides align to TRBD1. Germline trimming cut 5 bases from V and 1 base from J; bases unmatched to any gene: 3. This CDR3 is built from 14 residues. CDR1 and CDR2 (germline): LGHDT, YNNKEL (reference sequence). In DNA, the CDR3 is TGTGCCAGCAGCAACGGACAGGGGAACACTGAAGCTTTCTTT. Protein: CASSNGQGNTEAFF.

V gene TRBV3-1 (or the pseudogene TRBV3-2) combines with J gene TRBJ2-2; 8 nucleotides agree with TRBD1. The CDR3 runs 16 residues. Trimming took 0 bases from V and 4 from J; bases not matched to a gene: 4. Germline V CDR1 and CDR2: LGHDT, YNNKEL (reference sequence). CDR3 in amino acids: CASSQEQGVGTGELFF. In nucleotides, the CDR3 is TGTGCCAGCAGCCAAGAACAGGGGGTTGGCACCGGGGAGCTGTTTTTT.

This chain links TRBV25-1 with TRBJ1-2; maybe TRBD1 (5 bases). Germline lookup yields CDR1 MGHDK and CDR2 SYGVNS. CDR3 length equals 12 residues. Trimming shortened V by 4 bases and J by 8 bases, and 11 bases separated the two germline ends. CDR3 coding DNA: TGTGCCAGCAGTGCTCCCTGGGGCGGCTACACCTTC. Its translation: CASSAPWGGYTF.

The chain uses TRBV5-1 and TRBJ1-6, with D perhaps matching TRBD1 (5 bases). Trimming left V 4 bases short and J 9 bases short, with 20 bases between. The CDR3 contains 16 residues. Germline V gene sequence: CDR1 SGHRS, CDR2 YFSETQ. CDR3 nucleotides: TGCGCCAGCAGCCTCCGGGACGGTCGGGGAGGTTCACCCCTCCACTTT. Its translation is CASSLRDGRGGSPLHF. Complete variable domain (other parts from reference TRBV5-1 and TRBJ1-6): KAGVTQTPRYLIKTRGQQVTLSCSPISGHRSVSWYQQTPGQGLQFLFEYFSETQRNKGNFPGRFSGRQFSNSRSEMNVSTLELGDSALYLCASSLRDGRGGSPLHFGNGTRLTVT.

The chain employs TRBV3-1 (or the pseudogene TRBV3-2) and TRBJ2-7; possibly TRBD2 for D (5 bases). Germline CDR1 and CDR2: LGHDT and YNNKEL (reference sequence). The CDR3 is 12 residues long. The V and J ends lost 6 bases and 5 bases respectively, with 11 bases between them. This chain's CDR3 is CASSRTRDEQYF. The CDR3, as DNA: TGTGCCAGCAGTCGGACTCGGGACGAGCAGTACTTC.

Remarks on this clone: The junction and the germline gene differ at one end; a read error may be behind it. The CDR3 here is CASSFGTFQEAQYF. Written as DNA, the CDR3 is TGTGCCAGCAGCTTCGGGACATTCCAAGAGGCCCAGTACTTC. The chain recombines TRBV5-4 with TRBJ2-5; tentatively, D is TRBD1 (6 bases). CDR1 and CDR2 from the germline V gene are SGHNT and YYREEE (reference sequence). The CDR3 has 14 amino acids. Variable domain in full (rest from reference TRBV5-4 and TRBJ2-5): ETGVTQSPTHLIKTRGQQVTLRCSSQSGHNTVSWYQQALGQGPQFIFQYYREEENGRGNFPPRFSGLQFPNYSSELNVNALELDDSALYLCASSFGTFQEAQYFGPGTRLLVL.

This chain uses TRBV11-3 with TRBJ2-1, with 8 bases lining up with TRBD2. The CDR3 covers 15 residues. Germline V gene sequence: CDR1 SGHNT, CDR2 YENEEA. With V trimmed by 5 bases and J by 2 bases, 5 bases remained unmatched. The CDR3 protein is CASSPRLAPYNEQFF. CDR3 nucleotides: TGTGCCAGCAGCCCCCGACTAGCGCCCTACAATGAGCAGTTCTTC.

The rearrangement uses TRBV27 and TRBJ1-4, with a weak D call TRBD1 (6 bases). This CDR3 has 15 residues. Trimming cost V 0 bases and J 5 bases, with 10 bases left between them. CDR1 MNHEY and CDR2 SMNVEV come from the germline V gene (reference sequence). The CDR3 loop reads CASSLSGASNEKLFF. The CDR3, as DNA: TGTGCCAGCAGTTTATCGGGGGCCTCGAATGAAAAACTGTTTTTT.

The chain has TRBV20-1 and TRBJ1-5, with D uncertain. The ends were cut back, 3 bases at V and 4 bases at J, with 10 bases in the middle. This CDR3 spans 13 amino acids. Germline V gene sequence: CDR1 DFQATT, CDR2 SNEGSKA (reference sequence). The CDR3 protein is CSASQNQNQPQHF. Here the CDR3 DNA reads TGCAGTGCTAGTCAGAATCAAAATCAGCCCCAGCATTTT.

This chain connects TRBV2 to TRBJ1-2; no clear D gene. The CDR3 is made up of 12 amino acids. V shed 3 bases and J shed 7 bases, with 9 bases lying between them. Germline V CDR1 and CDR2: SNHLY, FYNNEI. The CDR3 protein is CASSEEGGGYTF. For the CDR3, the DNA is TGTGCCAGCAGTGAGGAGGGAGGTGGCTACACCTTC.

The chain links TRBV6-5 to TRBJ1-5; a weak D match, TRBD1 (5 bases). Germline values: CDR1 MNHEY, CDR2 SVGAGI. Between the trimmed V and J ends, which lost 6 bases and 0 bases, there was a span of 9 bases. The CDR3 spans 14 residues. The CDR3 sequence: CASRAGNSNQPQHF. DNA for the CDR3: TGTGCCAGCAGGGCAGGGAATAGCAATCAGCCCCAGCATTTT.

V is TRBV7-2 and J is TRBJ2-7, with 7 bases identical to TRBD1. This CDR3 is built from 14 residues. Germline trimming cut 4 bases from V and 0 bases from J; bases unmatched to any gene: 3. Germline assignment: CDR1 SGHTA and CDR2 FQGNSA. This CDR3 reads CASSSRTGSYEQYF. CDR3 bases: TGTGCCAGCAGCTCACGGACAGGCTCCTACGAGCAGTACTTC.

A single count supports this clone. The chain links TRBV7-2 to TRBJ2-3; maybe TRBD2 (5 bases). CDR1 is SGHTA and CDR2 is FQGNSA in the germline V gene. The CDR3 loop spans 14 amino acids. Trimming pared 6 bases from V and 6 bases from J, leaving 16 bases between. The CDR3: CASSSASSRDTQYF. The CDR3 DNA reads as TGTGCCAGCAGTTCCGCGTCTAGCAGGGATACGCAGTATTTT.

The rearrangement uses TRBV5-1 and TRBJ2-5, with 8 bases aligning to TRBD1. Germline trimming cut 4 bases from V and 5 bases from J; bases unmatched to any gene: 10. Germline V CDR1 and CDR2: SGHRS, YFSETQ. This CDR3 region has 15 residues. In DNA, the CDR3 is TGCGCCAGCAGCGTGGCAGGGGGCACGGGCGAGACCCAGTACTTC. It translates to CASSVAGGTGETQYF.

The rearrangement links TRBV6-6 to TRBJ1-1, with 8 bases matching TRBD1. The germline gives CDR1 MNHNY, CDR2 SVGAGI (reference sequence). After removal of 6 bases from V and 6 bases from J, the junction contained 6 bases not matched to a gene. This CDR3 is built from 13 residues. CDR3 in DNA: TGTGCCAGCAGGACAGGGGAAAACTCTGAAGCTTTCTTT. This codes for CASRTGENSEAFF.